Described below is a single T cell receptor (beta chain) sequence and its context. The immunoSEQ assay was v3.0, run at survey level. TCRdb's copy holds only in-frame clones and misses some; the assay was immunoSEQ multiplex PCR. This table has about 14,000 clones, less than 85% appearing once. This entry belongs to a study of long-term antiretroviral therapy in people with HIV. Participants with HIV, all of them, were treated in the United States. Germline loops: CDR1 SQVTM, CDR2 ANQGSEA. The CDR3 runs 14 residues. Trimming took off 4 bases at V and 0 bases at J, with 7 bases between the two ends. The TCR sequence derives from a man aged 35 to 55 with HIV. The source was unsorted PBMCs, collected 3.2 years before starting antiretroviral therapy. The rearrangement uses TRBV29-1 and TRBJ2-6; D unresolved. The CDR3 DNA reads TGCAGCGTTGCGACATCCTCTGGGGCCAACGTCCTGACTTTC. Amino acids: CSVATSSGANVLTF.